The following is a TCR beta chain sequence with its context. Its antigen is unidentified. This table comes from immunoSEQ multiplex PCR, and its TCRdb copy is limited to in-frame clones, with some not included. The sample contains about 19,000 clones, around 67% of which appear only once. This CDR3 has 16 amino acids. Germline CDR1 and CDR2: SGHDT and YYEEEE. V was shortened by 4 bases and J by 1 base, with 18 bases between the two germline ends. This sample stems from a study of OX40 agonist ivuxolimab in advanced cancers. Study-level points and caveats: Circulating CD4+ and CD8+ T cells showed clonal expansion by week 6 at 0.1 to 3.0 mg/kg.

The sampling schedule covered blood at baseline, cycle 4 day 1, and cycle 7 day 1. Sequencing used CD4+ or CD8+ T cells sorted from blood, obtained in a trial of the OX40 agonist ivuxolimab. The receptor comes from an adult with an advanced solid tumor such as melanoma, head and neck, liver or kidney cancer. The chain recombines TRBV5-6 with TRBJ2-7; D possibly corresponds to TRBD1 (6 bases). DNA for the CDR3: TGTGCCAGCAGCGTTTTTTTCACGACAGGTTCCTACGAGCAGTACTTC. Its translation: CASSVFFTTGSYEQYF.